Following are 2 T cell receptor beta chains from one sample sequenced in a study of T-cell reconstitution after alpha-beta-depleted transplantation in children. It was with unique molecular identifiers that the TCRbeta library was prepared. In TCRdb, the PCR reads were re-called with MiXCR into one record per CDR3 protein. Of some 240,000 distinct CDR3 sequences in the sample, approximately 9.9% were seen once. Sequencing was performed on PBMCs from the stem cell graft donor, taken from the stem cell graft. Receptor source: a human donor who donated a stem cell graft to a child with SCID.

This clonotype was picked up many times. The chain's CDR3 is CASSRGRLDQPQHF. The CDR3 DNA sequence: TGTGCCAGCAGCCGCGGTCGCCTGGATCAGCCCCAGCATTTT. This chain connects TRBV12-3 or TRBV12-4 to TRBJ1-5; unclear D gene. The CDR3 extends over 14 amino acids. Trimming stripped 6 bases from V and 5 bases from J, with 14 bases between.

This clonotype was detected ten times or more. The V call is TRBV9, the J call TRBJ1-2, with 8 bases that match TRBD1. Germline CDR1 and CDR2: SGDLS and YYNGEE. The CDR3 spans 17 residues. V shed 4 bases and J 2 bases; nucleotides not matched to a gene: 13. The chain's CDR3 is CASSPRDRRTTNYGYTF. The CDR3 DNA is TGTGCCAGCAGCCCCCGGGACAGGCGGACTACGAACTATGGCTACACCTTC.